Below, 19 T cell receptor beta chains from the same sample are listed, as sequenced in a study of OX40 agonist ivuxolimab in advanced cancers. The table came from immunoSEQ multiplex PCR; TCRdb's copy has only in-frame clones and leaves some out. The data show 75,000 to 95,000 clones, with over 75% seen just once and 3.5% to 5.5% held by the top ten. The source material was CD4+ or CD8+ T cells sorted from blood, sampled in a trial of the OX40 agonist ivuxolimab. The source is an adult with an advanced solid tumor such as melanoma, head and neck, liver or kidney cancer.

This clone was seen a few times. The chain couples TRBV2 to TRBJ2-5; 7 bases agree with TRBD1. Germline V gene sequence: CDR1 SNHLY, CDR2 FYNNEI. The J segment lost 5 bases and the V segment lost 2 bases, leaving 17 bases of the junction unmatched. The CDR3 has 18 residues. Here the CDR3 reads CASSESRIYDRDGETQYF. The CDR3, as DNA: TGTGCCAGCAGTGAAAGCAGGATTTATGACAGGGATGGTGAGACCCAGTACTTC.

The rearrangement joins TRBV2 to TRBJ1-4; a possible D gene is TRBD1 (6 bases). The germline V gene encodes CDR1 SNHLY and CDR2 FYNNEI. This CDR3 is 16 amino acids long. The germline V and J ends were trimmed by 6 bases and 5 bases, with 19 bases remaining between them. The CDR3 loop reads CASSSNRAGGNEKLFF. The CDR3 DNA sequence: TGTGCCAGCAGCTCCAACAGGGCCGGGGGGAATGAAAAACTGTTTTTT.

This chain joins TRBV27 and TRBJ2-2, with D hard to call. V lost 8 bases and J lost 0, with 16 bases in between. The CDR3 runs 16 residues. Germline CDR1 and CDR2: MNHEY and SMNVEV (reference sequence). CDR3 bases: TGTGCCAGCTGGAGACACCTTAACCCGAACACCGGGGAGCTGTTTTTT. Amino acids: CASWRHLNPNTGELFF.

The rearrangement links TRBV7-2 to TRBJ2-7; the D call may be TRBD1 or TRBD2 (6 bases each). CDR1 SGHTA and CDR2 FQGNSA come from the germline V gene. CDR3 length equals 15 residues. Trimming stripped 5 bases from V and 5 bases from J, with 19 bases between. This chain's CDR3 is CASSRGGWNGNEQYV. The CDR3, as DNA: TGTGCCAGCAGCAGAGGGGGGTGGAACGGGAACGAGCAGTACGTC.

J is TRBJ1-1 and V is TRBV18; a weak D match, TRBD1 (5 bases). The CDR3 spans 13 residues. Germline V CDR1 and CDR2: KGHSH, LQKENI. V lost 7 bases and J lost 12, with 21 bases in between. CDR3 bases: TGTGCCAGCTTAACCGGGACCGGGGGAGGCACTTTCTTT. Translated: CASLTGTGGGTFF.

V is TRBV11-2 and J is TRBJ2-3, with unresolved D. The germline V gene has CDR1 SGHAT and CDR2 FQNNGV. The CDR3 extends over 12 amino acids. V lost 3 bases and J 4 bases, leaving 5 bases between the germline ends. CDR3 region: CASSFSPDTQYF. The CDR3 nucleotides are TGTGCCAGCAGCTTTTCTCCAGATACGCAGTATTTT.

This chain links TRBV27 with TRBJ2-7; D uncertain. From germline, CDR1 is MNHEY and CDR2 SMNVEV (reference sequence). Trimming pared 3 bases from V and 6 bases from J, leaving 12 bases between. The CDR3 loop spans 13 amino acids. The CDR3 bases are TGTGCCAGCAGTTTGCGTCGGAACTTCGAGCAGTACTTC. Translated: CASSLRRNFEQYF.

CDR3 coding DNA: TGTGCCACCTCCTCCCAGGGCGGGGGCACAGATACGCAGTATTTT. This sequence encodes CATSSQGGGTDTQYF. The chain recombines TRBV6-4 with TRBJ2-3, with a possible D match to TRBD2 (6 bases). The V gene's germline CDR1 is MRHNA and CDR2 SNTAGT. The CDR3 length is 15 residues. The V end was cut by 10 bases, the J end by 1 base, with 18 bases between.

This clone showed up just a few times. For the CDR3, the DNA is TGTGCCAGCTCACCGGGGTCCGGGGCAGGGGGTGAAGCTTTCTTT. This encodes CASSPGSGAGGEAFF. This chain joins TRBV18 and TRBJ1-1; TRBD1 matches 7 bases. The CDR3 length is 15 residues. CDR1 and CDR2 (germline): KGHSH, LQKENI. The V and J ends lost 3 bases and 7 bases, in that order; junction bases with no gene match: 11.

This sequence joins TRBV10-3 and TRBJ2-1; no reliable D call. Deletions cut 2 bases from V and 10 bases from J, with 9 bases between. Germline V lookup: CDR1 ENHRY, CDR2 SYGVKD. The CDR3 consists of 12 residues. The CDR3 DNA sequence: TGTGCCATCAGTGAGGTAGTGCTCGAGCAGTTCTTC. It specifies CAISEVVLEQFF.

J is TRBJ2-1 and V is TRBV29-1, with D possibly TRBD2 on 6 matching bases. V was pared by 6 bases and J by 7 bases, with 13 bases between. Germline V gene sequence: CDR1 SQVTM, CDR2 ANQGSEA. The CDR3 is 12 amino acids. CDR3 sequence (DNA): TGCAGCGTCTTATCGACTAGAAATGAGCAGTTCTTC. Translating gives CSVLSTRNEQFF.

The table lists this clone with a count of one. The chain couples TRBV19 to TRBJ2-7; no reliable D call. CDR1 and CDR2 (germline): LNHDA, SQIVND (reference sequence). Trimming stripped 1 base from V and 2 bases from J, with 9 bases between. The CDR3 has 14 amino acids. CDR3 residues: CASSIGVLPYEQYF. CDR3 in DNA: TGTGCCAGTAGTATAGGGGTCCTCCCCTACGAGCAGTACTTC. Full variable domain (outside the CDR3, taken from reference TRBV19 and TRBJ2-7): DGGITQSPKYLFRKEGQNVTLSCEQNLNHDAMYWYRQDPGQGLRLIYYSQIVNDFQKGDIAEGYSVSREKKESFPLTVTSAQKNPTAFYLCASSIGVLPYEQYFGPGTRLTVT.

This sequence joins TRBV2 and TRBJ1-2; TRBD1 matches at 9 bases. J lost 2 bases, V lost 7 bases, and 2 bases had no gene match. The V gene's germline CDR1 is SNHLY and CDR2 FYNNEI. The length of the CDR3 is 13 residues. The CDR3 loop is CASIGTGNYGYTF. The CDR3 nucleotides are TGTGCCAGCATTGGGACAGGGAACTATGGCTACACCTTC. The full variable domain, rest sourced from reference TRBV2 and TRBJ1-2, is EPEVTQTPSHQVTQMGQEVILRCVPISNHLYFYWYRQILGQKVEFLVSFYNNEISEKSEIFDDQFSVERPDGSNFTLKIRSTKLEDSAMYFCASIGTGNYGYTFGSGTRLTVV.

The V and J genes are TRBV12-5 and TRBJ2-3; tentatively, D is TRBD1 or TRBD2 (5 bases each). CDR1 and CDR2 from the germline V gene are LGHNT and FRNRAP. CDR3 length equals 13 residues. V was shortened by 7 bases and J by 8 bases, with 16 bases between the two germline ends. The CDR3 region has the DNA TGTGCTAGTGCCGAAGGGACGGGGCCTACGCAGTATTTT. This encodes CASAEGTGPTQYF.

This chain uses TRBV19 with TRBJ1-5; D not certain. The CDR3 extends over 14 amino acids. V gave up 7 bases and J gave up 8 bases, with 18 bases separating them. Germline V gives CDR1 LNHDA, CDR2 SQIVND (reference sequence). CDR3 coding DNA: TGTGCCAGTACCGATACGGTTGGGAAGGAGCCCCAGCATTTT. Protein product: CASTDTVGKEPQHF.

The V call is TRBV28, the J call TRBJ2-3; 8 nucleotides agree with TRBD1. V shed 4 bases, J shed 5 bases, and the junction held 8 bases outside the gene matches. The CDR3 is made up of 15 amino acids. CDR1 and CDR2 from the germline V gene are MDHEN and SYDVKM. CDR3 nucleotides: TGTGCCAGCAGTTCCAGCCAGGGGGCAGGAGATACGCAGTATTTT. The encoded protein is CASSSSQGAGDTQYF.

The chain couples TRBV5-4 to TRBJ2-1; the D gene is possibly TRBD2 (6 bases). Germline values: CDR1 SGHNT, CDR2 YYREEE (reference sequence). The V end was cut by 0 bases, the J end by 10 bases, with 14 bases between. CDR3 length: 14 amino acids. The DNA for the CDR3 is TGTGCCAGCAGCTTGGGACTAGTGGGAGAGGAGCAGTTCTTC. Amino acids: CASSLGLVGEEQFF.

V is TRBV7-7 and J is TRBJ2-2; D remains unclear. CDR1 is SSHAT, CDR2 FNYEAQ, per germline (reference sequence). The CDR3 totals 15 residues. Trimming removed 5 bases from V and 5 bases from J, with 15 bases in between. The chain's CDR3 is CASSPGSALTGELFF. The CDR3 DNA sequence: TGTGCCAGCAGCCCCGGATCGGCGCTTACCGGGGAGCTGTTTTTT.

The V and J genes are TRBV18 and TRBJ1-4; D may be TRBD1 (6 bases). Deletions cut 3 bases from V and 0 bases from J, with 8 bases between. This CDR3 is built from 15 residues. CDR1 is KGHSH and CDR2 is LQKENI in the germline V gene. The CDR3 DNA follows: TGTGCCAGCTCACCCCGACAGGCAACTAATGAAAAACTGTTTTTT. This sequence encodes CASSPRQATNEKLFF.